The 5 T cell receptor beta chains below were found in one sample sequenced in a study of blood T cell repertoires in COVID-19 (dated by TCRdb to about 2020). Library prep was done by the immunoSEQ multiplex PCR assay. TCRdb holds this immuneACCESS table with in-frame rearrangements only. Some clones are missing; in checked studies, unresolved V genes explain under half, and the rest has no known cause. The sample table holds 200,000 to 300,000 clones, of which 80% to 90% were seen once. Approximately 2% of the sample lies in the top ten. What was sequenced was peripheral blood. The receptors were gathered from a young man with active or convalescent COVID-19.

A word on this clone: Additional DNA sequences in this sample encode the identical CDR3. The rearrangement uses TRBV2 and TRBJ1-5; the match to TRBD1 covers 9 bases. This CDR3 has 14 amino acids. Per germline, CDR1 SNHLY and CDR2 FYNNEI. Trimming cost V 6 bases and J 4 bases; bases outside gene matches: 4. DNA of the CDR3: TGTGCCAGCAGGGACAGGGGAAGTAATCAGCCCCAGCATTTT. Translating it yields CASRDRGSNQPQHF.

V gene TRBV6-6 combines with J gene TRBJ2-2, with D tentatively TRBD1 (6 bases). V gave up 0 bases and J gave up 3 bases, with 11 bases separating them. CDR1 and CDR2 from the germline V gene are MNHNY and SVGAGI (reference sequence). The CDR3 runs 16 residues. CDR3 in amino acids: CASSYSRRTDTGELFF. The CDR3 DNA sequence: TGTGCCAGCAGTTACTCGAGAAGGACAGACACCGGGGAGCTGTTTTTT.

V usage is TRBV11-2 and J usage is TRBJ2-7; possible D gene TRBD1, 6 bases. CDR3 size: 15 residues. Trimming removed 2 bases at V and 2 bases at J, with 13 bases between. Germline CDR1 reads SGHAT; CDR2 reads FQNNGV. In nucleotides, the CDR3 is TGTGCCAGCAGCTTAAACGACAGGTGGACCTACGAGCAGTACTTC. Amino acid sequence: CASSLNDRWTYEQYF.

The chain couples TRBV6-5 to TRBJ2-7, with 7 positions matching TRBD1. Unmatched junction bases numbered 9, after V lost 6 bases and J lost 4 bases. Germline V gene lookup returns CDR1 MNHEY and CDR2 SVGAGI. The CDR3 sequence is 14 residues long. CDR3 residues: CASRRRDSQYEQYF. Written as DNA, the CDR3 is TGTGCCAGCAGACGCCGGGACAGCCAATACGAGCAGTACTTC.

The rearrangement joins TRBV7-9 to TRBJ1-4; no reliable D call. Trimming took off 0 bases at V and 5 bases at J, with 4 bases between the two ends. Per germline, CDR1 SEHNR and CDR2 FQNEAQ (reference sequence). The CDR3 has 13 amino acids. This CDR3 reads CASSLALNEKLFF. Written as DNA, the CDR3 is TGTGCCAGCAGCTTAGCCTTAAATGAAAAACTGTTTTTT.